This TCR beta chain was identified during a study of blood T cell repertoires in COVID-19 (dated by TCRdb to 2018 to 2020). Background for the entire study: The collaborator samples originated in the United States, Italy and Spain and spanned the acute and convalescent phases of COVID-19. Where HLA class I and class II types were available, the types were taken from metadata supplied by the sample provider, not from assay-based typing. The repertoires were released in a freely available public database meant as a resource for research on the immune response to SARS-CoV-2. Subjects who had been exposed to COVID-19, were actively infected with it, or had recovered from it provided the deeply sampled blood TCRbeta repertoires that made up the dataset. The samples were drawn from the first 160 participants of the ongoing ImmuneRACE study and from some 1,300 subjects provided by 6 global collaborators. The prospective study material was composed of cDNA or gDNA derived from T cells, B-cell-depleted T cells, or PBMCs. The sample metadata nearly always contained a de-identified subject ID, COVID-19 status, age in years and sex. The investigation overall reported the following: The quantity of clinical and demographic metadata differed by source and by participant and was supplied without curation.

TCRbeta CDR3 regions were amplified from genomic DNA using the immunoSEQ Assay, a bias-controlled multiplex PCR. The paper's data handling went like this. The number of nucleated cells in each sample was estimated from the amplification of reference gene primers within the assay. Sequence reads were collapsed and filtered to measure the absolute abundance of every unique TCRbeta CDR3 rearrangement. Productive Simpson clonality was computed per sample as the square root of Simpson's diversity index over productive rearrangements. Held by TCRdb, this immuneACCESS table contains in-frame sequences only and omits some clones. Under half of the omission traces to an unresolved V gene where checked; the cause of the rest is unknown. D and trimming were read from the DNA, whereas the V and J calls and clone size are those reported in that table. The sample data list 200,000 to 250,000 clones, and roughly 81% of these were observed just once. More than 4% of the sample is in the top ten clones.

About this clone: Its cognate antigen has yet to be identified. Base qualities are missing; no much larger clone stands one base away.

Whole blood was collected in K2EDTA tubes by collaborating institutions according to the institutions' own protocols. For TCRbeta analysis, collaborators shipped samples in one of three forms: frozen whole blood, isolated PBMCs, or DNA extracted from either of those sample types. CDR1 SGHTA and CDR2 FQGNSA were looked up in the germline V gene. The V end gives up 5 bases and the J end 5 bases, leaving 21 bases in the junction not matched to a gene. Including the terminal cysteine and phenylalanine, the CDR3 comprises 19 residues. Only the CDR3 region is kept as DNA, spanning 57 bases read in frame from base 1.

Sequencing input: peripheral blood. The TCR sequence derives from a man aged 45-65 years with acute or convalescent COVID-19. The chain employs TRBV7-2 and TRBJ2-5, and 9 junction bases match TRBD2. Read as DNA, the sequence is TGTGCCAGCAGCCCCACTCCTCCCGGGACTAGCTTTGTCTGGGAGACCCAGTACTTC. The encoded protein is CASSPTPPGTSFVWETQYF.